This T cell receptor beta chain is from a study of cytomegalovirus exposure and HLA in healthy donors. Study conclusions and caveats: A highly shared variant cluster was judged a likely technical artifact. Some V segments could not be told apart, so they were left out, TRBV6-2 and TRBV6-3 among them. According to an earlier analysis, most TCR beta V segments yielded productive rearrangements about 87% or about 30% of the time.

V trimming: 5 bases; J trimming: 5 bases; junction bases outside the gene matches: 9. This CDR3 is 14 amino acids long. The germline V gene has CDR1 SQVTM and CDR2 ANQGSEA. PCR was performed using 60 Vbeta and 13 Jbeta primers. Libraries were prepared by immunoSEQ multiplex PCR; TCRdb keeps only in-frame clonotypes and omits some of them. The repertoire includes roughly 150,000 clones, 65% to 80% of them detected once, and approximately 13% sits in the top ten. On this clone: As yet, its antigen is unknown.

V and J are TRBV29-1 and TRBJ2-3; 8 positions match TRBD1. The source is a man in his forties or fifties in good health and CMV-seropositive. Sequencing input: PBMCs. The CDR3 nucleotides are TGCAGCGTTAAAGTGACAGGGGTTGGAGATACGCAGTATTTT. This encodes CSVKVTGVGDTQYF.